The 32 T cell receptor beta chains below all came from one sample that was sequenced in a study of blood T cell repertoires in COVID-19. The table came from immunoSEQ multiplex PCR; TCRdb's copy has only in-frame clones and leaves some out. The repertoire holds over 85,000 clones, with around 84% as singletons. Sequencing used peripheral blood. These receptors all stem from a human donor in a cohort sampled during active COVID-19.

This clone has a handful of counts. The gene calls are TRBV5-5 and TRBJ2-5, with D unresolved. Germline loops: CDR1 SGHKS, CDR2 YYEKEE (reference sequence). The CDR3 length is 13 residues. V lost 2 bases and J lost 8, with 13 bases in between. For the CDR3, the DNA is TGTGCCAGCAGCTTAACGATTTTGGGCACCCAGTACTTC. It encodes CASSLTILGTQYF.

The rearrangement uses TRBV6-2 or TRBV6-3 and TRBJ2-1; TRBD1 matches at 9 bases. The CDR3 is 16 residues long. Unmatched junction bases numbered 7, after V lost 5 bases and J lost 2 bases. The germline V gene encodes CDR1 MNHEY and CDR2 SVGEGT. The CDR3 DNA reads TGTGCCAGCAGTCTCTCGGACAGGGGACCCTACAATGAGCAGTTCTTC. Residues: CASSLSDRGPYNEQFF.

The rearrangement links TRBV7-3 to TRBJ2-3; D may be TRBD2 (6 bases). The V end lost 8 bases, the J end lost 0 bases, and 12 bases lay between the germline ends. The CDR3 contains 14 residues. Germline loops: CDR1 SGHTA, CDR2 FQGTGA. CDR3 coding DNA: TGTGCCAGCGCCTCCGGAGGGAGCACAGATACGCAGTATTTT. It specifies CASASGGSTDTQYF. The full variable domain, rest sourced from reference TRBV7-3 and TRBJ2-3, is GAGVSQTPSNKVTEKGKYVELRCDPISGHTALYWYRQSLGQGPEFLIYFQGTGAADDSGLPNDRFFAVRPEGSVSTLKIQRTERGDSAVYLCASASGGSTDTQYFGPGTRLTVL.

The rearrangement links TRBV11-2 to TRBJ2-6, with D possibly being TRBD1 (6 bases). The CDR3 sequence is 15 residues long. V lost 5 bases, J lost 3 bases, and 11 bases lay in between. The germline V gene has CDR1 SGHAT and CDR2 FQNNGV. Written as DNA, the CDR3 is TGTGCCAGCAGCCTACAGGGAATTGGGGCCAACGTCCTGACTTTC. This translates into CASSLQGIGANVLTF.

This chain's CDR3 is CASSSPLRTAGNTIYF. In DNA form, the CDR3 reads TGTGCCAGCAGCTCCCCTCTCAGGACTGCGGGAAACACCATATATTTT. This chain joins TRBV7-2 and TRBJ1-3; D unclear. Looked up from germline, CDR1 is SGHTA and CDR2 is FQGNSA. The CDR3 has 16 amino acids. The ends were cut back, 4 bases at V and 4 bases at J, with 17 bases in the middle.

This clone appeared once. The V gene is TRBV2, the J gene TRBJ2-3; D perhaps matches TRBD1 (5 bases). CDR1 is SNHLY and CDR2 is FYNNEI in the germline V gene. The V gene lost 2 bases and the J gene lost 4 bases, with 10 bases spanning the gap. The CDR3 runs to 14 residues. In DNA form, the CDR3 reads TGTGCCAGCAGTGAAACCAGGGCTTCAGATACGCAGTATTTT. It translates to CASSETRASDTQYF. Drawing the rest from reference TRBV2 and TRBJ2-3, the complete variable domain is EPEVTQTPSHQVTQMGQEVILRCVPISNHLYFYWYRQILGQKVEFLVSFYNNEISEKSEIFDDQFSVERPDGSNFTLKIRSTKLEDSAMYFCASSETRASDTQYFGPGTRLTVL.

This chain links TRBV5-1 with TRBJ2-2, with TRBD2 identical over 9 bases. The CDR3 has 16 amino acids. From germline, CDR1 is SGHRS and CDR2 YFSETQ. The J segment lost 4 bases and the V segment lost 0 bases, leaving 4 bases of the junction unmatched. CDR3 DNA sequence: TGCGCCAGCAGCTTGGCCTGGGGACTAGCCACCGGGGAGCTGTTTTTT. Amino acids: CASSLAWGLATGELFF.

This chain links TRBV9 with TRBJ2-5; 11 bases match TRBD1. The CDR3 length is 17 residues. Germline assignment: CDR1 SGDLS and CDR2 YYNGEE. V was clipped by 3 bases and J by 2 bases; unmatched bases: 9. Here the CDR3 DNA reads TGTGCCAGCAGCGCGTTCTCCGGGACAGGGGGTCAAGAGACCCAGTACTTC. This encodes CASSAFSGTGGQETQYF.

This clone was seen more than once but under ten times. The chain employs TRBV28 and TRBJ1-5; possibly TRBD1 for D (5 bases). CDR3 length: 14 residues. Trimming left V 5 bases short and J 5 bases short, with 13 bases between. CDR1 and CDR2 (germline): MDHEN, SYDVKM. CDR3 protein: CASSPGTGDQPQHF. The CDR3 DNA sequence: TGTGCCAGCAGTCCCGGGACTGGAGATCAGCCCCAGCATTTT.

The rearrangement uses TRBV11-3 and TRBJ1-1; 7 positions agree with TRBD1. V trimming: 4 bases; J trimming: 1 base; junction bases outside the gene matches: 6. The CDR3 consists of 15 residues. The germline V gene has CDR1 SGHNT and CDR2 YENEEA. CDR3 DNA sequence: TGTGCCAGCAGCTCTCGACAGGGTGCGAACACTGAAGCTTTCTTT. Protein product: CASSSRQGANTEAFF. The full variable domain, in which reference TRBV11-3 and TRBJ1-1 provide the parts outside the CDR3, is EAGVVQSPRYKIIEKKQPVAFWCNPISGHNTLYWYLQNLGQGPELLIRYENEEAVDDSQLPKDRFSAERLKGVDSTLKIQPAELGDSAVYLCASSSRQGANTEAFFGQGTRLTVV.

The CDR3, as DNA: TGTGCCAGCAGTTCTAGGGGGCTTCGTGGCTACACCTTC. Protein: CASSSRGLRGYTF. V gene TRBV6-2 or TRBV6-3 combines with J gene TRBJ1-2; 7 bases match TRBD1. J gave up 7 bases and V 4 bases, and 6 bases lay outside the gene matches. This CDR3 is 13 amino acids long. The germline V gene has CDR1 MNHEY and CDR2 SVGEGT.

The chain employs TRBV6-5 and TRBJ1-2; D might be TRBD1 (5 bases). V lost 2 bases and J lost 8, with 15 bases in between. The CDR3 consists of 14 residues. Germline loops: CDR1 MNHEY, CDR2 SVGAGI. This CDR3 reads CASSYGQGVGGYTF. In DNA form, the CDR3 reads TGTGCCAGCAGTTACGGTCAGGGTGTGGGCGGCTACACCTTC.

V gene TRBV11-2 combines with J gene TRBJ2-1, with TRBD2 matching over 7 bases. The CDR3 spans 17 residues. J gave up 5 bases and V 3 bases, and 13 bases lay outside the gene matches. Germline assignment: CDR1 SGHAT and CDR2 FQNNGV. The CDR3 DNA is TGTGCCAGCAGCTTTACGGGGGGACCTGGGAACGACAATGAGCAGTTCTTC. This sequence encodes CASSFTGGPGNDNEQFF.

The rearrangement joins TRBV3-1 (or the pseudogene TRBV3-2) to TRBJ2-7, with TRBD1 matching over 8 bases. The length of the CDR3 is 14 residues. Unmatched junction bases numbered 7, after V lost 4 bases and J lost 5 bases. Germline assignment: CDR1 LGHDT and CDR2 YNNKEL (reference sequence). The CDR3 is CASSLTGGGHEQYF. The CDR3 bases are TGTGCCAGCAGCCTCACAGGGGGAGGCCACGAGCAGTACTTC.

The chain recombines TRBV5-6 with TRBJ2-7; D is uncertain. From germline, CDR1 is SGHDT and CDR2 YYEEEE. The ends were cut back, 1 base at V and 5 bases at J, with 10 bases in the middle. The CDR3 is made up of 13 amino acids. The CDR3 bases are TGTGCCAGCAGCTTGAGACGTCAGGACGAGCAGTACTTC. Its translation: CASSLRRQDEQYF.

The chain joins TRBV10-3 to TRBJ2-3; D perhaps matches TRBD2 (5 bases). Germline assignment: CDR1 ENHRY and CDR2 SYGVKD. Trimming shortened V by 4 bases and J by 1 base, and 9 bases separated the two germline ends. There are 14 residues in the CDR3. The DNA of the CDR3 is TGTGCCATCAGTGCGGGGTCTCGCACAGATACGCAGTATTTT. It is translated as CAISAGSRTDTQYF.

DNA of the CDR3: TGCGCCAGCAGCCAAAGGACTAGCGGGGGGGCCGGGGAGCTGTTTTTT. As protein: CASSQRTSGGAGELFF. The J gene is TRBJ2-2, the V gene TRBV4-1; 15 bases match TRBD2. With 2 bases clipped from V and 6 bases from J, the junction kept 1 base outside the gene matches. The CDR3 length is 16 residues. The germline V gene has CDR1 MGHRA and CDR2 YSYEKL.

The gene calls are TRBV3-1 (or the pseudogene TRBV3-2) and TRBJ1-4, with no clear D. The germline V gene has CDR1 LGHDT and CDR2 YNNKEL (reference sequence). The ends were cut back, 1 base at V and 8 bases at J, with 11 bases in the middle. The CDR3 covers 14 residues. The CDR3 sequence is CASSQAGIGEKLFF. CDR3 in DNA: TGTGCCAGCAGCCAAGCGGGGATAGGAGAAAAACTGTTTTTT.

CDR3 bases: TGTGCCAGCAGCCAGTTCGGGACAGCCTCCTACGAGCAGTACTTC. Translating gives CASSQFGTASYEQYF. The gene calls are TRBV7-9 and TRBJ2-7; 7 positions match TRBD1. CDR1 and CDR2 from the germline V gene are SEHNR and FQNEAQ (reference sequence). The CDR3 loop spans 15 amino acids. Unmatched junction bases numbered 7, after V lost 5 bases and J lost 0 bases.

The V call is TRBV24-1, the J call TRBJ1-2; the match to TRBD1 covers 9 bases. The CDR3 totals 15 residues. The germline V gene has CDR1 KGHDR and CDR2 SFDVKD. V trimming: 4 bases; J trimming: 6 bases; junction bases outside the gene matches: 8. CDR3 sequence: CATSDQRQGVDGYTF. The CDR3 DNA follows: TGTGCCACCAGTGACCAACGACAGGGGGTGGATGGCTACACCTTC.

The J gene is TRBJ2-2, the V gene TRBV7-2, with D hard to call. Germline V gene data show CDR1 as SGHTA and CDR2 as FQGNSA. The CDR3 runs to 14 residues. V lost 2 bases and J lost 2, with 6 bases in between. The CDR3 nucleotides read TGTGCCAGCAGCTTAAGCCAAAACACCGGGGAGCTGTTTTTT. This codes for CASSLSQNTGELFF.

The chain couples TRBV19 to TRBJ1-1; D is uncertain. Trimming took 6 bases from V and 1 from J, leaving 12 bases between them. Germline-derived CDR1 and CDR2 are LNHDA and SQIVND (reference sequence). The CDR3 spans 14 residues. CDR3 loop: CASRPTPANTEAFF. In nucleotides, the CDR3 is TGTGCCAGTAGACCGACACCGGCGAACACTGAAGCTTTCTTT.

V is TRBV7-2 and J is TRBJ1-6; TRBD1 agrees at 9 bases. The J segment lost 8 bases and the V segment lost 2 bases, leaving 10 bases of the junction unmatched. The CDR3 runs 17 residues. Per germline, CDR1 SGHTA and CDR2 FQGNSA. CDR3 residues: CASSLLGGQGPYSPLHF. The CDR3 nucleotides read TGTGCCAGCAGCTTATTAGGGGGACAGGGCCCGTATTCACCCCTCCACTTT. Looking up the rest from reference TRBV7-2 and TRBJ1-6 gives the full variable domain: GAGVSQSPSNKVTEKGKDVELRCDPISGHTALYWYRQSLGQGLEFLIYFQGNSAPDKSGLPSDRFSAERTGGSVSTLTIQRTQQEDSAVYLCASSLLGGQGPYSPLHFGNGTRLTVT.

This chain connects TRBV18 to TRBJ2-3; D not certain. V lost 0 bases and J 6 bases, leaving 7 bases between the germline ends. The CDR3 consists of 13 residues. The germline CDR1 and CDR2 sequences are KGHSH and LQKENI. CDR3 DNA: TGTGCCAGCTCACCACCGGTCGCGGATACGCAGTATTTT. This sequence encodes CASSPPVADTQYF.

This sequence joins TRBV6-6 and TRBJ2-1, with unresolved D. This CDR3 region has 13 residues. Germline values: CDR1 MNHNY, CDR2 SVGAGI (reference sequence). Trimming took off 8 bases at V and 0 bases at J, with 8 bases between the two ends. The CDR3 spells CASGGSSYNEQFF. The CDR3 nucleotides read TGTGCCAGCGGTGGTAGCTCCTACAATGAGCAGTTCTTC.

In regard to this clone: A read error may produce the germline difference seen at one junction end. The rearrangement uses TRBV11-2 and TRBJ1-4; D is uncertain. CDR1 SGHAT and CDR2 FQNNGV come from the germline V gene. The CDR3 covers 13 residues. The CDR3 nucleotides read TGTGCCAGCAGCCCGACTCTCTATTCTCCCTGGGTTTTT. As protein: CASSPTLYSPWVF.

The CDR3 here is CASSDQFRQDSGANVLTF. DNA for the CDR3: TGTGCCAGCAGCGATCAATTTAGACAGGACTCTGGGGCCAACGTCCTGACTTTC. The chain is built from TRBV6-4 and TRBJ2-6, with a tentative D call TRBD1 (6 bases). The CDR3 is 18 amino acids. Trimming took 6 bases from V and 0 from J, leaving 18 bases between them. Germline V gene sequence: CDR1 MRHNA, CDR2 SNTAGT.

The J gene is TRBJ2-2, the V gene TRBV11-1; the D gene is possibly TRBD2 (6 bases). CDR3 length equals 12 residues. Deletions cut 0 bases from V and 13 bases from J, with 9 bases between. Per the germline V gene, CDR1 is SGHAT and CDR2 is FQDESV (reference sequence). The CDR3 loop is CASSLARGLLFF. The CDR3 nucleotides are TGTGCCAGCAGCTTAGCCCGGGGACTGCTGTTTTTT.

This sequence joins TRBV9 and TRBJ2-5; 13 bases map to TRBD2. The CDR3 totals 18 residues. Trimming removed 3 bases from V and 0 bases from J; junction bases left unmatched: 8. CDR1 is SGDLS, CDR2 YYNGEE, per germline. Here the CDR3 reads CASSATGLAGDYQETQYF. The CDR3 region has the DNA TGTGCCAGCAGCGCCACAGGACTAGCGGGGGACTACCAAGAGACCCAGTACTTC.

This chain joins TRBV4-1 and TRBJ1-5, with 7 bases lining up with TRBD1. CDR3 length: 16 residues. Germline V gene sequence: CDR1 MGHRA, CDR2 YSYEKL. V lost 1 base to trimming and J lost 3 bases; unmatched junction nucleotides: 6. The CDR3 nucleotides are TGCGCCAGCAGCCAAGCACAGGGGTTGGACAATCAGCCCCAGCATTTT. This gives the protein CASSQAQGLDNQPQHF.

This clone was detected a few times. The chain recombines TRBV5-1 with TRBJ2-2, with a tentative D call TRBD2 (6 bases). CDR1 SGHRS and CDR2 YFSETQ come from the germline V gene. Trimming shortened V by 4 bases and J by 6 bases, and 16 bases separated the two germline ends. The CDR3 spans 15 residues. CDR3 sequence reads: CASSTGVRSPGELFF. In DNA form, the CDR3 reads TGCGCCAGCAGCACGGGGGTCCGTAGCCCCGGGGAGCTGTTTTTT.

Only one count was recorded for this clone. This sequence joins TRBV16 and TRBJ2-7; 8 nucleotides agree with TRBD2. From germline, CDR1 is KGHSY and CDR2 FQNENV. With 0 bases clipped from V and 7 bases from J, the junction kept 8 bases outside the gene matches. This CDR3 region has 15 residues. CDR3 loop: CASSQSSGGFGEQYF. The DNA of the CDR3 is TGTGCCAGCAGCCAATCGAGCGGGGGCTTCGGGGAGCAGTACTTC. Based on the CDR3 plus reference TRBV16 and TRBJ2-7, the full variable domain is GEEVAQTPKHLVRGEGQKAKLYCAPIKGHSYVFWYQQVLKNEFKFLISFQNENVFDETGMPKERFSAKCLPNSPCSLEIQATKLEDSAVYFCASSQSSGGFGEQYFGPGTRLTVT.